This entry features one T cell receptor beta chain sequence. The CDR3 has 15 amino acids. The germline V gene has CDR1 KGHSH and CDR2 LQKENI. V was pared by 0 bases and J by 8 bases, with 16 bases between. The data originate from a study of blood T cell repertoires in COVID-19. For the study at large: PBMCs, B-cell-depleted T cells, or T cells provided the cDNA or gDNA that made up the material.

Profiled with immunoSEQ multiplex PCR; TCRdb holds only in-frame clones, not every one. The sample includes about 210,000 clones, 87% seen only once; the top ten take about a tenth. The clonotype comes from a man between 18 and 35 years old with acute COVID-19. Specimen: PBMCs or T cells enriched from blood (not recorded which). This chain links TRBV18 with TRBJ1-1; no firm D call. In DNA form, the CDR3 reads TGTGCCAGCTCACCACCGAATTTGTCCGGGAAGGAAGCTTTCTTT. This translates into CASSPPNLSGKEAFF.